This T cell receptor beta chain comes out of a study of T-cell memory formation after mild COVID-19. One entry per CDR3 protein results from TCRdb running MiXCR on the 5' RACE reads. The repertoire includes roughly 250,000 distinct CDR3 sequences, roughly 15% of them detected once, and approximately 3.5% sits in the top ten. The study, taken as a whole, reports: In pre-infection memory, a portion of responding clones appeared, which suggested that cross-reactive memory joined.

Regarding this clonotype: Its antigen remains unknown.

The CDR3 length is 12 residues. The ends were cut back, 6 bases at V and 6 bases at J, with 9 bases in the middle. Germline CDR1 and CDR2: ENHRY and SYGVKD. V gene TRBV10-3 combines with J gene TRBJ1-5; D gene unclear. This sequence was found in a man younger than 35 who had mild COVID-19 (a few samples of this study predate the infection). Cell type and time point are not known. Sequencing was done on a sample of PBMCs or a T cell subset sorted from them (not recorded which). Here the CDR3 reads CAISAAGQPQHF. The CDR3 region has the DNA TGTGCCATCAGCGCAGCCGGTCAGCCCCAGCATTTT.